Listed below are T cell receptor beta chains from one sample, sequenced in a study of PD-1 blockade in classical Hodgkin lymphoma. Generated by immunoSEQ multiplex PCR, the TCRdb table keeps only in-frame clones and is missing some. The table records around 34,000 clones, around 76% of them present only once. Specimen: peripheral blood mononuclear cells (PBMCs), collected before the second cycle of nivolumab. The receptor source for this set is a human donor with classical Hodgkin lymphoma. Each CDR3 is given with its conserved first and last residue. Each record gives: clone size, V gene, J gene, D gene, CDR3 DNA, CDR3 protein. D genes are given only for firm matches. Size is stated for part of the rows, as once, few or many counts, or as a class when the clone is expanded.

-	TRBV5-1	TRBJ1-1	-	TGCGCCAGCCATCCCCCGGGGGCGAGGACTGAAGCTTTCTTT	CASHPPGARTEAFF
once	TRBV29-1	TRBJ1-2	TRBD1	TGCAGCGTTGGGACAGGGCTCTATGGCTACACCTTC	CSVGTGLYGYTF
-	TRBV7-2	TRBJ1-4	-	TGTGCCAGCAAACGACCGAGTAATGAAAAACTGTTTTTT	CASKRPSNEKLFF
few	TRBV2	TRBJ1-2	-	TGTGCCAGCAGTAAGGGACAAGCCGATTTCTATGGCTACACCTTC	CASSKGQADFYGYTF
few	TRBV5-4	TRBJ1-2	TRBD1	TGTGCCAGCAGCCCCTGGACAGGCGACTACTATGGCTACACCTTC	CASSPWTGDYYGYTF
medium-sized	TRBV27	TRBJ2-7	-	TGTGCCAGCAGTTTTGGGGACGCTTCCTACGAGCAGTACTTC	CASSFGDASYEQYF
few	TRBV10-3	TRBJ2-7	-	TGTGCCACCACTTCCCGACAGCCCCTATCCTCCTACGAGCAGTACTTC	CATTSRQPLSSYEQYF
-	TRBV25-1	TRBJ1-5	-	TGTGCCAGCAGTGTTTGGGGAAGCAATCAGCCCCAGCATTTT	CASSVWGSNQPQHF
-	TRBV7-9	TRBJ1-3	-	TGTGCCAGCAGCCCCCCAGGGACGGGGATCAGAAACACCATATATTTT	CASSPPGTGIRNTIYF
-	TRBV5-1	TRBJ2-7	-	TGCGCCAGCAGCTTCACCGGGAGCTACGAGCAGTACTTC	CASSFTGSYEQYF
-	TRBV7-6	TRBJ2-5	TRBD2	TGTGCCAGCAGCCACCGGGTAGCGGGGGGCTCGGAGACCCAGTACTTC	CASSHRVAGGSETQYF
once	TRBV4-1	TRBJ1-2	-	TGCGCCAGCAGCCAGGGGTGGTATGGCTACACCTTC	CASSQGWYGYTF
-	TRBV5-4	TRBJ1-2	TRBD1	TGTGCCAGCAGCTTGGGACAGGGTAGGGATGGCTACACCTTC	CASSLGQGRDGYTF
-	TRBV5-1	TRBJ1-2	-	TGCGCCAGCAGCTTGGAGAGTCCTAACTATGGCTACACCTTC	CASSLESPNYGYTF
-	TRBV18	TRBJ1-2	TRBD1	TGTGCCAGCCGGACAGGGGATGGGTATGGCTACACCTTC	CASRTGDGYGYTF
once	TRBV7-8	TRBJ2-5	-	TGTGCCAGCAGCTTCTGGTTCCAAGAGACCCAGTACTTC	CASSFWFQETQYF
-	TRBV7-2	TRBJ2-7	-	TGTGCCAGCAGCTTAGTGGGGCTAGCGAATTACGAGCAGTACTTC	CASSLVGLANYEQYF
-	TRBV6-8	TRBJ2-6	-	TGTGCCAGCAGTGAGGAGCAAAGTCGGGCCAACGTCCTGACTTTC	CASSEEQSRANVLTF
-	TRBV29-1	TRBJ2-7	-	TGCAGCGTTGACCGGGACGGCACCTACGAGCAGTACTTC	CSVDRDGTYEQYF
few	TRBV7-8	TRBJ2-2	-	TGTGCCAGCAGCCCCGGACGGGCCGGGGAGCTGTTTTTT	CASSPGRAGELFF
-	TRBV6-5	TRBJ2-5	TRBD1	TGTGCCAGCAGTAGACAGGGTGGGGAGACCCAGTACTTC	CASSRQGGETQYF
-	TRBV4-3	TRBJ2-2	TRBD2	TGCGCCAGCAGCCAGGAACGGACTAGCGGATACACGAACACCGGGGAGCTGTTTTTT	CASSQERTSGYTNTGELFF
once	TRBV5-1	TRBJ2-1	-	TGCGCCAGCAGCTTAGGCCCCGGTGGGGATCCGTTCTTC	CASSLGPGGDPFF
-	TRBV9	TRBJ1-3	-	TGTGCCAGCAGCGTAGGGGACATCTCAGCAGGAAACACCATATATTTT	CASSVGDISAGNTIYF
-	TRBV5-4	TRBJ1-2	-	TGTGCCAGCAGCCCGATACAGGGTTTTAATGGCTACACCTTC	CASSPIQGFNGYTF
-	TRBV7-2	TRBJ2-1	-	TGTGCCAGCAGCTTATTCAATGAGCAGTTCTTC	CASSLFNEQFF
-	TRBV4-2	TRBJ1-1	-	TGTGCCAGCAGCCAAGGGGCGGAAAATCCCACTGAAGCTTTCTTT	CASSQGAENPTEAFF
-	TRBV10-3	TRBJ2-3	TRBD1	TGTGCCTCACAGGGGACAGATACGCAGTATTTT	CASQGTDTQYF
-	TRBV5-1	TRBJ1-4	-	TGCGCCAGCAGCTTGAGGGGGGAAACAGGAGAAAAACTGTTTTTT	CASSLRGETGEKLFF
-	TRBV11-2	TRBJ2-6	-	TGTGCCAGCAGCTTAGCTGGGGCCAACGTCCTGACTTTC	CASSLAGANVLTF
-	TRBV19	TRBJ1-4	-	TGTGCCAGTAGTATAGCTCCGGAGGGTGAAAAACTGTTTTTT	CASSIAPEGEKLFF
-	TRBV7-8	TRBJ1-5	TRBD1	TGTGCCAGCAGCTTAGGTCCAGGGGGCGAGCCCCAGCATTTT	CASSLGPGGEPQHF
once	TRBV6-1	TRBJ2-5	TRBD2	TGTGCCAGCAGATTTAGCGGGGATGAGACCCAGTACTTC	CASRFSGDETQYF
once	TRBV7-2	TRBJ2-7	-	TGTGCCAGCAGCTTAGCGGGGGTGAACGAGCAGTACTTC	CASSLAGVNEQYF
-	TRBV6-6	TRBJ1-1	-	TGTGCCAGCACCCACGGGCGCTGGGGAACTGAAGCTTTCTTT	CASTHGRWGTEAFF
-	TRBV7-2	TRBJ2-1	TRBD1	TGTGCCAGCTCAGGACAGGGGGCCAATGAGCAGTTCTTC	CASSGQGANEQFF
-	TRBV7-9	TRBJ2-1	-	TGTGCCAGCAGCCCGGGGGCCTACTCCTACAATGAGCAGTTCTTC	CASSPGAYSYNEQFF
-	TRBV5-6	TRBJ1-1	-	TGTGCCAGCAGTTCCGGGGCCGGGGGCGAAGCTTTCTTT	CASSSGAGGEAFF
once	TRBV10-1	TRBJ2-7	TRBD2	TGCGCCAGCAGTGCTAGCGGGGTCTCTTACGAGCAGTACTTC	CASSASGVSYEQYF
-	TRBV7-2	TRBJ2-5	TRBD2	TGTGCCAGCAGCTTAGCTAGCGGGGGGGGAGAGGAGACCCAGTACTTC	CASSLASGGGEETQYF